What follows are 20 T cell receptor beta chains derived from one specimen sequenced in a study of Tregs in tolerant kidney transplant recipients. The method was immunoSEQ multiplex PCR; TCRdb's version includes in-frame clones alone and lacks a portion of them. The sample has 120,000 or so clones; almost 95% are singletons. The sample taken for sequencing was CD4+ T cells from blood. The receptors come from a human donor in good health.

This chain links TRBV11-1 with TRBJ2-1; either TRBD1 or TRBD2 may fit D (6 bases each). CDR1 and CDR2 (germline): SGHAT, FQDESV (reference sequence). There are 18 residues in the CDR3. With 0 bases removed from V and 7 bases from J, the gap between germline ends came to 22 bases. The CDR3 nucleotides read TGTGCCAGCAGCTTAGCGGGTGGGACGTCCCTAGGGGGGAATGAGCAGTTCTTC. Its translation: CASSLAGGTSLGGNEQFF.

The V and J genes are TRBV5-4 and TRBJ2-7; 7 nucleotides line up with TRBD2. The CDR3 runs to 14 residues. J lost 0 bases, V lost 4 bases, and 4 bases had no gene match. Germline values: CDR1 SGHNT, CDR2 YYREEE (reference sequence). CDR3 sequence (DNA): TGTGCCAGCAGCAGGCGGGAGCTCTCCTACGAGCAGTACTTC. Translated, it gives CASSRRELSYEQYF.

The chain combines TRBV14 with TRBJ1-1; 7 nucleotides align to TRBD1. CDR1 is SGHDN, CDR2 FVKESK, per germline. The CDR3 sequence is 13 residues long. Unmatched junction bases numbered 3, after V lost 8 bases and J lost 0 bases. CDR3: CASQGQMNTEAFF. In DNA, the CDR3 is TGTGCCAGCCAGGGACAGATGAACACTGAAGCTTTCTTT. Supplemented by reference TRBV14 and TRBJ1-1, the full variable domain reads EAGVTQFPSHSVIEKGQTVTLRCDPISGHDNLYWYRRVMGKEIKFLLHFVKESKQDESGMPNNRFLAERTGGTYSTLKVQPAELEDSGVYFCASQGQMNTEAFFGQGTRLTVV.

J is TRBJ1-5 and V is TRBV19; D may be TRBD1 (6 bases). V lost 6 bases to trimming and J lost 2 bases, with 14 bases between them. The CDR3 spans 15 residues. Per germline, CDR1 LNHDA and CDR2 SQIVND (reference sequence). The CDR3 spells CASRLWGQGNQPQHF. CDR3 nucleotide sequence: TGTGCCAGTAGGCTATGGGGACAAGGCAATCAGCCCCAGCATTTT.

This rearrangement joins TRBV18 to TRBJ2-7; D may be TRBD1 (6 bases). CDR3 length: 16 residues. The germline V gene has CDR1 KGHSH and CDR2 LQKENI. V was cut by 2 bases and J by 2 bases, with 16 bases left in between. This CDR3 reads CASSPNRQGYAYEQYF. CDR3 sequence (DNA): TGTGCCAGCTCACCAAATCGGCAGGGGTACGCCTACGAGCAGTACTTC.

This rearrangement joins TRBV20-1 to TRBJ1-2, with D perhaps TRBD1 (6 bases). Germline CDR1 and CDR2: DFQATT and SNEGSKA (reference sequence). The CDR3 has 11 residues. V was clipped by 7 bases and J by 8 bases, with 14 bases between them. CDR3 loop: CSVPQGLGYTF. The CDR3 bases are TGCAGTGTCCCACAGGGTCTGGGCTACACCTTC.

This clone showed up just once. CDR3: CASSPPSGGAGDTQYF. The CDR3 DNA is TGTGCCAGCTCACCACCTAGCGGGGGGGCTGGAGATACGCAGTATTTT. This rearrangement joins TRBV18 to TRBJ2-3, with 11 bases identical to TRBD2. Per germline, CDR1 KGHSH and CDR2 LQKENI. The J segment lost 5 bases and the V segment lost 0 bases, leaving 4 bases of the junction unmatched. CDR3 length: 16 amino acids.

The chain carries TRBV5-8 and TRBJ2-5; TRBD1 matches 9 bases. This CDR3 has 15 amino acids. V lost 3 bases and J lost 2; bases outside the gene matches: 5. Germline V gives CDR1 SGHTS, CDR2 YDEGEE. For the CDR3, the DNA is TGTGCCAGCAGCTCAAGGGGGACAGGGCAAGAGACCCAGTACTTC. Translation gives CASSSRGTGQETQYF.

The gene calls are TRBV5-1 and TRBJ2-7; maybe TRBD2 (6 bases). Trimming stripped 4 bases from V and 4 bases from J, with 30 bases between. This CDR3 is built from 19 residues. Germline CDR1 SGHRS, CDR2 YFSETQ. The CDR3: CASSPFLGASGQGTYEQYF. As DNA, the CDR3 is TGCGCCAGCAGCCCGTTCCTCGGGGCGAGCGGGCAAGGTACTTACGAGCAGTACTTC.

J is TRBJ1-2 and V is TRBV10-2, with D hard to call. V lost 6 bases to trimming and J lost 5 bases, with 19 bases between them. The CDR3 has 15 residues. The germline gives CDR1 WSHSY, CDR2 SAAADI. The CDR3 nucleotides are TGCGCCAGCAGCCCATCCGGGAAGGCGGGGTATGGCTACACCTTC. Its translation: CASSPSGKAGYGYTF.

The rearrangement uses TRBV2 and TRBJ2-5, with D possibly TRBD2 on 5 matching bases. The CDR3 sequence is 16 residues long. The germline CDR1 and CDR2 sequences are SNHLY and FYNNEI. Trimming pared 0 bases from V and 4 bases from J, leaving 15 bases between. CDR3: CASSEARRRGGETQYF. DNA for the CDR3: TGTGCCAGCAGTGAAGCGCGACGCCGTGGAGGAGAGACCCAGTACTTC.

The chain couples TRBV27 to TRBJ1-5; a weak D match, TRBD1 (5 bases). The CDR3 is 15 amino acids. CDR1 and CDR2 (germline): MNHEY, SMNVEV (reference sequence). V was cut by 2 bases and J by 2 bases, with 10 bases left in between. The CDR3 region is CASSLNGGGNQPQHF. Here the CDR3 DNA reads TGTGCCAGCAGTTTAAATGGGGGTGGCAATCAGCCCCAGCATTTT.

V is TRBV2 and J is TRBJ2-5; TRBD1 matches 8 bases. V gave up 7 bases and J gave up 4 bases; unmatched junction bases: 11. The CDR3 covers 15 residues. The germline V gene encodes CDR1 SNHLY and CDR2 FYNNEI. Here the CDR3 DNA reads TGTGCCAGCACCCGGTTACAGGGGGGACGAGAGACCCAGTACTTC. It translates to CASTRLQGGRETQYF.

The V call is TRBV6-5, the J call TRBJ1-5; TRBD1 might be the D (5 bases). Trimming cost V 2 bases and J 6 bases, with 8 bases left between them. The CDR3 runs to 13 residues. Germline CDR1 reads MNHEY; CDR2 reads SVGAGI. CDR3 DNA sequence: TGTGCCAGCAGTTACCGCAGGGCTCAGCCCCAGCATTTT. Translating gives CASSYRRAQPQHF.

The genes are TRBV5-4 and TRBJ2-7; D is ambiguous. This CDR3 contains 16 residues. Trimming stripped 4 bases from V and 0 bases from J, with 17 bases between. CDR1 and CDR2 (germline): SGHNT, YYREEE (reference sequence). CDR3 region: CASSPGAWESSYEQYF. The CDR3 nucleotides read TGTGCCAGCAGCCCTGGTGCGTGGGAAAGCTCCTACGAGCAGTACTTC.

The V call is TRBV29-1, the J call TRBJ1-1; the D is unclear. V was shortened by 3 bases and J by 8 bases, with 10 bases between the two germline ends. Per germline, CDR1 SQVTM and CDR2 ANQGSEA. This CDR3 is 11 amino acids long. In DNA form, the CDR3 reads TGCAGCGTTGAGAAAACAGCAGAAGCTTTCTTT. It translates to CSVEKTAEAFF.

About this clone: One junction end does not reproduce the germline sequence, and a read error may be involved. J is TRBJ1-2 and V is TRBV5-4; a weak D match, TRBD1 (5 bases). Per germline, CDR1 SGHNT and CDR2 YYREEE (reference sequence). The CDR3 consists of 16 residues. CDR3 sequence: CASGLSSGGANYGYTF. The CDR3 DNA reads TGTGCCAGCGGCTTATCAAGCGGGGGAGCTAACTATGGCTACACCTTC.

Only one count was recorded for this clone. The chain combines TRBV6-5 with TRBJ1-1, with D uncertain. In germline, CDR1 is MNHEY, CDR2 SVGAGI. The V end was cut by 6 bases, the J end by 1 base, with 9 bases between. The CDR3 is 13 residues long. The chain's CDR3 is CASRPQRNTEAFF. The CDR3, as DNA: TGTGCCAGCAGGCCCCAGAGGAACACTGAAGCTTTCTTT.

This chain connects TRBV5-1 to TRBJ1-2, with 8 bases aligning to TRBD1. V shed 3 bases, J shed 14 bases, and the junction held 18 bases outside the gene matches. The germline CDR1 and CDR2 sequences are SGHRS and YFSETQ. The CDR3 runs 15 residues. This chain's CDR3 is CASSSSPGQDRWKTF. For the CDR3, the DNA is TGCGCCAGCAGCTCGAGTCCGGGACAGGACAGGTGGAAAACCTTC.

This chain joins TRBV18 and TRBJ2-3; D possibly corresponds to TRBD2 (7 bases). The CDR3 runs 17 residues. Trimming pared 0 bases from V and 7 bases from J, leaving 20 bases between. The germline gives CDR1 KGHSH, CDR2 LQKENI. The chain's CDR3 is CASSPPGGGPSGYTQYF. CDR3 coding DNA: TGTGCCAGCTCACCACCGGGCGGGGGCCCCAGCGGATATACGCAGTATTTT.